The T cell receptor beta chain under discussion was sequenced for a study of blood T cell repertoires in COVID-19 (dated by TCRdb to between 2020 and 2021). Turning to the overall study: Samples covering the acute and convalescent phases of COVID-19 were provided by collaborators in the United States, Italy and Spain. The material from the prospective study consisted of cDNA or gDNA derived from T cells, B-cell-depleted T cells, or PBMCs. Deeply sampled blood TCRbeta repertoires from subjects exposed to, actively infected with, or recovered from COVID-19 were included in the dataset. The repertoires were made available in a free public database intended to serve as a resource for research on the immune response to SARS-CoV-2. The samples were drawn from two sources: the first 160 participants of the ongoing ImmuneRACE study, and about 1,300 subjects contributed by 6 global collaborators. Sample metadata almost always included a de-identified subject ID, COVID-19 status, age in years and sex. Where available, HLA class I and class II types were obtained from metadata supplied by the sample provider rather than from assay-based typing.

The immunoSEQ Assay, a bias-controlled multiplex PCR, was used to amplify TCRbeta CDR3 regions from genomic DNA. The paper's data handling went like this. Nucleated cell counts per sample were estimated from amplification of reference gene primers within the assay. To quantify the absolute abundance of each unique TCRbeta CDR3 rearrangement, sequence reads were collapsed and filtered. For each sample, productive Simpson clonality was calculated as the square root of Simpson's diversity index across productive rearrangements. The table comes from immuneACCESS by way of TCRdb, which keeps in-frame sequences with V and J called. Part of the clones is missing from these tables; in studies checked, under half for an unresolved V gene and the rest for unknown reasons. V and J calls and clone size follow that table, whereas D and trimming were derived from the DNA. The sample yields roughly 80,000 clones; around 85% were counted once. The ten largest make up approximately 4.9% of the sample.

CDR1 and CDR2 are drawn from the germline V gene: SGDLS, YYNGEE. The CDR3 spans 15 residues, from the cysteine through the phenylalanine. The CDR3 DNA has 45 bases and is translated from base 1. Unmatched junction bases come to 0, with V trimmed by 0 bases and J by 2 bases. The collaborating institutions used their own protocols to collect whole blood in K2EDTA tubes. For TCRbeta analysis, collaborators shipped samples in one of three forms: frozen whole blood, isolated PBMCs, or DNA extracted from either of those sample types. A remark on this clone: What this receptor recognizes is not known. No base-level quality is on record; no much larger clone is a single base apart.

The research as a whole found: Clinical and demographic metadata were provided uncurated, with the amount varying by source and participant.

This receptor was obtained from a woman older than 75 with active or convalescent COVID-19. Material: peripheral blood. The rearrangement combines TRBV9 with TRBJ2-1, and TRBD2 matches 9 of the central bases. The CDR3: CASSVVAGAYNEQFF. The sequence in DNA is TGTGCCAGCAGCGTAGTAGCGGGAGCCTACAATGAGCAGTTCTTC.